This entry lists 32 T cell receptor beta chains sequenced from one sample in a study of Ad26.COV2.S vaccination and SARS-CoV-2 variants. The treatment here: roughly 18 received Ad26.COV2.S at low or high dose, single or two shots; roughly 5 received placebo; per-sample allocation not given. The study sampled participants on day 63 after the first vaccine or placebo injection. Clones were read by immunoSEQ multiplex PCR, and TCRdb kept only the in-frame ones, dropping some. The table records approximately 250,000 clones, 87% of them present only once. This specimen consisted of peripheral blood, obtained in a trial of Ad26.COV2.S vaccine versus placebo. The receptor set was obtained from a person aged 18-60 years who received the Ad26.COV2.S COVID-19 vaccine or a placebo.

The CDR3 DNA reads as TGTGCCACCAGTACGGACTCCTGGAGCACTGAAGCTTTCTTT. It yields the protein CATSTDSWSTEAFF. The chain combines TRBV24-1 with TRBJ1-1; D gene unclear. CDR3 length: 14 residues. V was pared by 6 bases and J by 4 bases, with 14 bases between. Germline values: CDR1 KGHDR, CDR2 SFDVKD.

The CDR3 region has the DNA TGTGCCAGCCTCCCGGGGAGCACCGGGGAGCTGTTTTTT. Encoded protein: CASLPGSTGELFF. The V and J genes are TRBV12-3 or TRBV12-4 and TRBJ2-2; tentative D call: TRBD2 (5 bases). This CDR3 spans 13 amino acids. The V and J ends lost 8 bases and 4 bases respectively, with 11 bases between them.

This clone has a single count. This sequence joins TRBV30 and TRBJ1-5; D unresolved. Trimming removed 4 bases at V and 0 bases at J, with 16 bases between. This CDR3 comprises 16 residues. Germline V gives CDR1 GTSNPN, CDR2 SVGIG (reference sequence). CDR3 in amino acids: CAWIGKGLVSNQPQHF. DNA of the CDR3: TGTGCCTGGATAGGGAAGGGTCTCGTTAGCAATCAGCCCCAGCATTTT. Supplemented by reference TRBV30 and TRBJ1-5, the full variable domain reads SQTIHQWPATLVQPVGSPLSLECTVEGTSNPNLYWYRQAAGRGLQLLFYSVGIGQISSEVPQNLSASRPQDRQFILSSKKLLLSDSGFYLCAWIGKGLVSNQPQHFGDGTRLSIL.

The chain employs TRBV12-3 or TRBV12-4 and TRBJ2-6; D is ambiguous. The CDR3 totals 11 residues. V dropped 10 bases and J dropped 4 bases, with 5 bases sitting between them. As DNA, the CDR3 is TGTGCCATCTCGGGGGCCAACGTCCTGACTTTC. Amino acid sequence: CAISGANVLTF.

The genes are TRBV6-7 and TRBJ1-3, with 7 bases fitting TRBD1. TRBV6-7 is an open reading frame, and its role is uncertain. The junction had 7 bases not matched to a gene; V was cut back by 0 bases and J by 2 bases. There are 17 residues in the CDR3. The CDR3 spells CASSYSPDRMAGNTIYF. CDR3 nucleotide sequence: TGTGCCAGCAGTTACTCGCCGGACAGGATGGCTGGAAACACCATATATTTT.

A word on this clone: Other DNA sequences in the sample encode the same CDR3. J is TRBJ1-1 and V is TRBV5-1; no definite D call. V lost 0 bases, J lost 0 bases, and 3 bases lay in between. This CDR3 has 13 residues. The germline gives CDR1 SGHRS, CDR2 YFSETQ. CDR3 coding DNA: TGCGCCAGCAGCTTGGAGGTGAACACTGAAGCTTTCTTT. Translation: CASSLEVNTEAFF.

This sequence joins TRBV7-2 and TRBJ2-2, with a tentative D call TRBD1 (6 bases). This CDR3 has 17 amino acids. The germline V gene encodes CDR1 SGHTA and CDR2 FQGNSA. Trimming took 2 bases from V and 6 from J, leaving 19 bases between them. DNA of the CDR3: TGTGCCAGCAGCTTACTCTTTGACAGGCTATCGTCCGGGGAGCTGTTTTTT. It is translated as CASSLLFDRLSSGELFF. Based on the CDR3 plus reference TRBV7-2 and TRBJ2-2, the full variable domain is GAGVSQSPSNKVTEKGKDVELRCDPISGHTALYWYRQSLGQGLEFLIYFQGNSAPDKSGLPSDRFSAERTGGSVSTLTIQRTQQEDSAVYLCASSLLFDRLSSGELFFGEGSRLTVL.

The J gene is TRBJ2-1, the V gene TRBV6-5, with a possible D match to TRBD1 (6 bases). The CDR3 length is 12 residues. V shed 5 bases and J shed 10 bases, with 12 bases lying between them. CDR1 is MNHEY, CDR2 SVGAGI, per germline. CDR3 residues: CASSQGIGEQFF. CDR3 nucleotide sequence: TGTGCCAGCAGTCAGGGGATCGGGGAGCAGTTCTTC.

V usage is TRBV3-1 (or the pseudogene TRBV3-2) and J usage is TRBJ1-6, with D possibly TRBD1 on 5 matching bases. The V gene's germline CDR1 is LGHDT and CDR2 YNNKEL (reference sequence). V gave up 0 bases and J gave up 8 bases, with 23 bases separating them. The CDR3 length is 19 residues. CDR3 sequence (DNA): TGTGCCAGCAGCCAAGAATCATGTAAGGTGGGGGGGATTGATTCACCCCTCCACTTT. Protein: CASSQESCKVGGIDSPLHF.

The chain links TRBV2 to TRBJ1-1, with D hard to call. The CDR3 has 14 amino acids. Per the germline V gene, CDR1 is SNHLY and CDR2 is FYNNEI. The V and J ends lost 2 bases and 1 base respectively, with 8 bases between them. This CDR3 is CASSELARNTEAFF. The CDR3 DNA is TGTGCCAGCAGTGAATTAGCCAGGAACACTGAAGCTTTCTTT.

The chain couples TRBV5-1 to TRBJ2-3; perhaps TRBD2 as D (6 bases). Deletions cut 2 bases from V and 5 bases from J, with 12 bases between. CDR1 SGHRS and CDR2 YFSETQ come from the germline V gene. The CDR3 has 14 residues. This chain's CDR3 is CASSLRRGVDTQYF. The CDR3 bases are TGCGCCAGCAGCTTAAGGCGGGGAGTAGATACGCAGTATTTT.

The J gene is TRBJ2-7, the V gene TRBV5-1, with 8 bases fitting TRBD2. The ends lost 4 bases at V and 2 bases at J; junction bases unmatched: 8. Per germline, CDR1 SGHRS and CDR2 YFSETQ. The CDR3 is 15 residues long. Here the CDR3 reads CASSPTGGGPYEQYF. CDR3 in DNA: TGCGCCAGCAGCCCCACGGGGGGGGGACCCTACGAGCAGTACTTC. The full variable domain, its missing parts supplied by reference TRBV5-1 and TRBJ2-7, is KAGVTQTPRYLIKTRGQQVTLSCSPISGHRSVSWYQQTPGQGLQFLFEYFSETQRNKGNFPGRFSGRQFSNSRSEMNVSTLELGDSALYLCASSPTGGGPYEQYFGPGTRLTVT.

The genes are TRBV2 and TRBJ1-3; TRBD1 might be the D (6 bases). V shed 5 bases and J shed 1 base, with 15 bases lying between them. Germline V lookup: CDR1 SNHLY, CDR2 FYNNEI. The CDR3 runs 16 residues. In DNA, the CDR3 is TGTGCCAGCAGTCCGGAGACAGGTCATTCTGGAAACACCATATATTTT. Protein product: CASSPETGHSGNTIYF.

The chain employs TRBV12-3 or TRBV12-4 and TRBJ1-3; D not resolved. The germline V and J ends were trimmed by 8 bases and 4 bases, with 6 bases remaining between them. The CDR3 runs to 11 residues. CDR3 residues: CASGGGNTIYF. In DNA, the CDR3 is TGTGCCAGCGGAGGGGGAAACACCATATATTTT.

V usage is TRBV7-2 and J usage is TRBJ1-6, with 8 nucleotides matching TRBD1. With V trimmed by 3 bases and J by 4 bases, 5 bases remained unmatched. CDR1 SGHTA and CDR2 FQGNSA come from the germline V gene. The CDR3 totals 16 residues. The CDR3 protein is CASSFQGALYNSPLHF. DNA of the CDR3: TGTGCCAGCAGCTTCCAGGGGGCATTATATAATTCACCCCTCCACTTT.

This clone has ten or more counts. The gene calls are TRBV6-1 and TRBJ1-6, with D possibly matching TRBD1 (5 bases). The CDR3 is 14 amino acids. Germline V gives CDR1 MNHNS, CDR2 SASEGT. With 3 bases removed from V and 7 bases from J, the gap between germline ends came to 10 bases. DNA of the CDR3: TGTGCCAGCAGTGACCGTCACAGGAATTCACCCCTCCACTTT. This codes for CASSDRHRNSPLHF.

The J gene is TRBJ2-5, the V gene TRBV7-9; D is possibly TRBD2 (6 bases). V dropped 5 bases and J dropped 4 bases, with 17 bases sitting between them. Looked up from germline, CDR1 is SEHNR and CDR2 is FQNEAQ (reference sequence). This CDR3 has 15 residues. The CDR3 DNA reads TGTGCCAGCAGCGCCGCCCGGGGAGGCTCAGAGACCCAGTACTTC. Residues: CASSAARGGSETQYF.

The rearrangement joins TRBV27 to TRBJ2-1; 7 nucleotides line up with TRBD1. Germline V gives CDR1 MNHEY, CDR2 SMNVEV (reference sequence). The CDR3 is 12 amino acids. V shed 5 bases, J shed 12 bases, and the junction held 7 bases outside the gene matches. The CDR3 loop is CASSLRQGPQFF. For the CDR3, the DNA is TGTGCCAGCAGTCTTCGACAGGGTCCGCAGTTCTTC.

In the case of this clone: Within the sample, other DNA sequences also encode this same CDR3. This sequence joins TRBV6-5 and TRBJ2-5; D ambiguous. The CDR3 contains 11 residues. Deletions cut 5 bases from V and 4 bases from J, with 5 bases between. Germline lookup yields CDR1 MNHEY and CDR2 SVGAGI. CDR3 in DNA: TGTGCCAGCAGTAGTGGAGAGACCCAGTACTTC. Translated: CASSSGETQYF.

This chain joins TRBV6-5 and TRBJ2-6, with TRBD2 as a possible D gene (5 bases). The ends were cut back, 8 bases at V and 2 bases at J, with 13 bases in the middle. CDR3 length: 15 amino acids. Germline V CDR1 and CDR2: MNHEY, SVGAGI. The CDR3 DNA sequence: TGTGCCAGCCGTCGGGATGGGACTGGGGCCAACGTCCTGACTTTC. This encodes CASRRDGTGANVLTF.

This chain connects TRBV18 to TRBJ2-5; the D is unclear. Between the trimmed V and J ends, which lost 5 bases and 4 bases, there was a span of 8 bases. The CDR3 consists of 12 residues. The germline V gene has CDR1 KGHSH and CDR2 LQKENI. CDR3 in amino acids: CASSKYRETQYF. The CDR3 nucleotides are TGTGCCAGCTCAAAGTACCGAGAGACCCAGTACTTC.

This clone was detected only a few times. The chain employs TRBV2 and TRBJ1-5; D ambiguous. The CDR3 consists of 14 residues. Germline CDR1 reads SNHLY; CDR2 reads FYNNEI. The ends were cut back, 7 bases at V and 1 base at J, with 11 bases in the middle. In nucleotides, the CDR3 is TGTGCCAGCAACCGGGAGGGAAGCAATCAGCCCCAGCATTTT. Its translation is CASNREGSNQPQHF.

There are a few counts of this clone. V and J are TRBV20-1 and TRBJ2-4; no definite D call. CDR3 length: 15 residues. V was shortened by 3 bases and J by 1 base, with 13 bases between the two germline ends. CDR1 DFQATT and CDR2 SNEGSKA come from the germline V gene (reference sequence). CDR3 region: CSASFATFAKNIQYF. The CDR3, as DNA: TGCAGTGCTAGTTTTGCAACCTTTGCCAAAAACATTCAGTACTTC.

V usage is TRBV11-3 and J usage is TRBJ2-5; D assignment may be TRBD1 or TRBD2 (5 bases each). V lost 6 bases and J 4 bases, leaving 12 bases between the germline ends. Germline CDR1 reads SGHNT; CDR2 reads YENEEA. The CDR3 is made up of 13 amino acids. CDR3: CASSIGGIETQYF. For the CDR3, the DNA is TGTGCCAGCAGTATTGGGGGTATAGAGACCCAGTACTTC.

The chain joins TRBV24-1 to TRBJ2-7, with unresolved D. The CDR3 runs 14 residues. Germline assignment: CDR1 KGHDR and CDR2 SFDVKD. V was trimmed by 6 bases and J by 1 base, leaving 12 bases between them. The CDR3 DNA reads TGTGCCACCAGTCCGCCTCTTTTGTCCTACGAGCAGTACGTC. Translating gives CATSPPLLSYEQYV.

The V call is TRBV4-1, the J call TRBJ1-2; TRBD1 agrees at 9 bases. In germline, CDR1 is MGHRA, CDR2 YSYEKL. The CDR3 spans 14 residues. The V and J ends lost 6 bases and 8 bases, in that order; junction bases with no gene match: 10. CDR3 loop: CASRVTGGTGGYTF. DNA for the CDR3: TGCGCCAGCAGAGTTACAGGGGGCACTGGGGGCTACACCTTC.

The chain is built from TRBV27 and TRBJ1-2; D remains unclear. V dropped 4 bases and J dropped 0 bases, with 15 bases sitting between them. This CDR3 comprises 16 residues. The germline gives CDR1 MNHEY, CDR2 SMNVEV (reference sequence). CDR3 sequence (DNA): TGTGCCAGCAGTTCCTTTGGGGATAATACTAACTATGGCTACACCTTC. It is translated as CASSSFGDNTNYGYTF.

V usage is TRBV4-3 and J usage is TRBJ2-2; 10 nucleotides align to TRBD1. Germline CDR1 and CDR2: LGHNA and YSLEER. V lost 0 bases to trimming and J lost 4 bases; unmatched junction nucleotides: 5. The CDR3 consists of 17 residues. CDR3 in DNA: TGCGCCAGCAGCCAAGACCGACAGGGGGCAACCACCGGGGAGCTGTTTTTT. This encodes CASSQDRQGATTGELFF.

The chain has TRBV20-1 and TRBJ1-2, with D perhaps TRBD1 (5 bases). Germline V gives CDR1 DFQATT, CDR2 SNEGSKA (reference sequence). With 6 bases removed from V and 6 bases from J, the gap between germline ends came to 11 bases. There are 11 residues in the CDR3. The CDR3 region is CSAGTVHGYTF. CDR3 sequence (DNA): TGCAGTGCAGGGACGGTCCATGGCTACACCTTC.

On this clone: One end of the junction does not line up with germline, which may come from a read error. This chain links TRBV4-3 with TRBJ2-2; D could derive from TRBD1 or TRBD2 (5 bases each). This CDR3 is built from 15 residues. Germline-derived CDR1 and CDR2 are LGHNA and YSLEER. CDR3: CASRQGVSVTGELFF. The DNA for the CDR3 is TGCGCCAGCAGGCAAGGGGTTAGCGTAACCGGGGAGCTGTTTTTT.

The gene calls are TRBV7-3 and TRBJ2-3; the match to TRBD2 covers 13 bases. CDR1 and CDR2 (germline): SGHTA, FQGTGA. Trimming cost V 5 bases and J 2 bases; bases outside gene matches: 4. There are 16 residues in the CDR3. The DNA of the CDR3 is TGTGCCAGCAGCACTGGGACTAGCGGGACCACAGATACGCAGTATTTT. This gives the protein CASSTGTSGTTDTQYF.

This chain uses TRBV9 with TRBJ2-5; a possible D gene is TRBD1 (6 bases). CDR3 size: 15 residues. V was trimmed by 3 bases and J by 0 bases, leaving 12 bases between them. The germline V gene has CDR1 SGDLS and CDR2 YYNGEE. The CDR3 protein is CASSALYRDQETQYF. In DNA, the CDR3 is TGTGCCAGCAGCGCCCTTTACAGGGACCAAGAGACCCAGTACTTC. Full variable domain (missing parts from reference TRBV9 and TRBJ2-5): DSGVTQTPKHLITATGQRVTLRCSPRSGDLSVYWYQQSLDQGLQFLIQYYNGEERAKGNILERFSAQQFPDLHSELNLSSLELGDSALYFCASSALYRDQETQYFGPGTRLLVL.